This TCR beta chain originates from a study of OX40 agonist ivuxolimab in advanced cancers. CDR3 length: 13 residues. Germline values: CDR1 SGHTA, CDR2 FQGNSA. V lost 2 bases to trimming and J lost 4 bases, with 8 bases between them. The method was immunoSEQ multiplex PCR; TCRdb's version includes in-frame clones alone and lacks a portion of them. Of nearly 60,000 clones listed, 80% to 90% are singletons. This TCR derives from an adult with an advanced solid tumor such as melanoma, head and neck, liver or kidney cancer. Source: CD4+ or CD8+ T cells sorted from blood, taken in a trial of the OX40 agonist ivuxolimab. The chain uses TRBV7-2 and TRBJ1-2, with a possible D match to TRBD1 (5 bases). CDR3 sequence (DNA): TGTGCCAGCAGCTTACCCGGGGGCTATGGCTACACCTTC. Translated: CASSLPGGYGYTF.